Below, 27 T cell receptor beta chains from the same sample are listed, as sequenced in a study of OX40 agonist ivuxolimab in advanced cancers. Clones were sequenced by immunoSEQ multiplex PCR, and TCRdb holds only the in-frame ones, with some missing. Here the sample spans 35,000 or so clones, approximately 79% being singletons. The sample in question was CD4+ or CD8+ T cells sorted from blood, obtained in a trial of the OX40 agonist ivuxolimab. The receptors shown here come from an adult with an advanced solid tumor such as melanoma, head and neck, liver or kidney cancer.

The chain couples TRBV2 to TRBJ2-7, with 7 bases that match TRBD1. Germline V gives CDR1 SNHLY, CDR2 FYNNEI. J lost 4 bases, V lost 6 bases, and 12 bases had no gene match. This CDR3 is 15 amino acids long. The CDR3 coding sequence is TGTGCCAGCAGGATCCCACAGGGGATGATTTACGAGCAGTACTTC. Translated, it gives CASRIPQGMIYEQYF.

In this sample, this clone turned up a few times. The V and J genes are TRBV4-2 and TRBJ1-2; D gene uncertain. The germline V gene encodes CDR1 LGHNA and CDR2 YNFKEQ. The CDR3 is 14 residues long. Trimming took off 0 bases at V and 8 bases at J, with 13 bases between the two ends. The DNA of the CDR3 is TGTGCCAGCAGCCAAGATGAGACAATCCGGGGCTACACCTTC. Translation gives CASSQDETIRGYTF.

This chain joins TRBV7-9 and TRBJ2-1, with TRBD1 matching 9 bases. The germline V gene encodes CDR1 SEHNR and CDR2 FQNEAQ (reference sequence). The CDR3 is 17 amino acids. With V trimmed by 8 bases and J by 6 bases, 17 bases remained unmatched. CDR3 protein: CASEWSYRGRFSNEQFF. CDR3 DNA sequence: TGTGCCAGCGAATGGAGCTACAGGGGGCGCTTCAGCAATGAGCAGTTCTTC. The full variable domain, completed using reference TRBV7-9 and TRBJ2-1, is DTGVSQNPRHKITKRGQNVTFRCDPISEHNRLYWYRQTLGQGPEFLTYFQNEAQLEKSRLLSDRFSAERPKGSFSTLEIQRTEQGDSAMYLCASEWSYRGRFSNEQFFGPGTRLTVL.

This chain connects TRBV11-2 to TRBJ2-3, with 15 bases fitting TRBD2. In germline, CDR1 is SGHAT, CDR2 FQNNGV. The CDR3 contains 17 residues. V shed 6 bases and J 3 bases; nucleotides not matched to a gene: 7. Written as DNA, the CDR3 is TGTGCCAGCAGTGGACTAGCGGGGGGGCTGGTTACAGATACGCAGTATTTT. Translation: CASSGLAGGLVTDTQYF.

The rearrangement joins TRBV30 to TRBJ2-1; 9 nucleotides align to TRBD2. V gave up 4 bases and J gave up 9 bases; unmatched junction bases: 13. The CDR3 is 15 amino acids. The germline V gene has CDR1 GTSNPN and CDR2 SVGIG (reference sequence). In DNA, the CDR3 is TGTGCCTGGACCCTGCTGGCGGGGGGGTATGGTGAGCAGTTCTTC. It is translated as CAWTLLAGGYGEQFF.

This rearrangement joins TRBV18 to TRBJ1-2; perhaps TRBD1 as D (6 bases). The ends were cut back, 4 bases at V and 2 bases at J, with 11 bases in the middle. This CDR3 contains 14 residues. The V gene's germline CDR1 is KGHSH and CDR2 LQKENI. The CDR3 sequence: CASSRRGQNYGYTF. The CDR3 DNA follows: TGTGCCAGCTCACGCAGAGGACAGAACTATGGCTACACCTTC. Variable domain in full (rest from reference TRBV18 and TRBJ1-2): NAGVMQNPRHLVRRRGQEARLRCSPMKGHSHVYWYRQLPEEGLKFMVYLQKENIIDESGMPKERFSAEFPKEGPSILRIQQVVRGDSAAYFCASSRRGQNYGYTFGSGTRLTVV.

The chain has TRBV5-4 and TRBJ2-1, with D unclear. The CDR3 consists of 16 residues. Germline V CDR1 and CDR2: SGHNT, YYREEE (reference sequence). V lost 2 bases to trimming and J lost 2 bases, with 14 bases between them. CDR3 sequence reads: CASSFRHGNTYNEQFF. DNA of the CDR3: TGTGCCAGCAGCTTCCGACATGGGAATACCTACAATGAGCAGTTCTTC.

The V gene is TRBV5-1, the J gene TRBJ2-1, with D possibly matching TRBD1 (5 bases). Trimming removed 4 bases from V and 1 base from J, with 18 bases in between. The CDR3 contains 17 residues. Germline V gives CDR1 SGHRS, CDR2 YFSETQ. CDR3 protein: CASSDSTVPSSYNEQFF. CDR3 sequence (DNA): TGCGCCAGCAGCGACTCGACAGTACCTAGTTCCTACAATGAGCAGTTCTTC.

The chain joins TRBV4-1 to TRBJ2-7; D uncertain. The CDR3 is 14 residues long. Germline CDR1 and CDR2: MGHRA and YSYEKL. Trimming took 4 bases from V and 3 from J, leaving 13 bases between them. The CDR3 coding sequence is TGCGCCAGCAGCCCGGCCACGCTGTACTACGAGCAGTACTTC. It is translated as CASSPATLYYEQYF.

This clone was seen a single time. The rearrangement uses TRBV9 and TRBJ1-5, with D tentatively TRBD1 (6 bases). The V end lost 4 bases, the J end lost 5 bases, and 10 bases lay between the germline ends. The CDR3 loop spans 13 amino acids. Germline lookup yields CDR1 SGDLS and CDR2 YYNGEE. CDR3 protein: CASSRGADQPQHF. CDR3 coding DNA: TGTGCCAGCAGCAGGGGGGCGGATCAGCCCCAGCATTTT.

The J gene is TRBJ2-7, the V gene TRBV18; 7 bases line up with TRBD1. Germline CDR1 and CDR2: KGHSH and LQKENI. J lost 0 bases, V lost 0 bases, and 5 bases had no gene match. The CDR3 sequence is 16 residues long. The CDR3 DNA reads TGTGCCAGCTCACCACCGGGACAGCCAAGCTCCTACGAGCAGTACTTC. Residues: CASSPPGQPSSYEQYF.

The chain couples TRBV7-2 to TRBJ1-2, with D perhaps TRBD1 (5 bases). V shed 1 base and J shed 0 bases, with 12 bases lying between them. Germline assignment: CDR1 SGHTA and CDR2 FQGNSA. The CDR3 has 16 residues. CDR3 region: CASSLDFRQTNYGYTF. CDR3 bases: TGTGCCAGCAGCTTAGATTTTCGACAGACTAACTATGGCTACACCTTC.

This chain joins TRBV5-5 and TRBJ2-5; 7 bases are a match to TRBD1. V lost 3 bases, J lost 2 bases, and 1 base stayed unmatched. The CDR3 is made up of 13 amino acids. Germline lookup yields CDR1 SGHKS and CDR2 YYEKEE (reference sequence). CDR3 sequence reads: CASSWTGQETQYF. CDR3 DNA: TGTGCCAGCAGCTGGACAGGACAAGAGACCCAGTACTTC.

The rearrangement uses TRBV9 and TRBJ2-5; either TRBD1 or TRBD2 may fit D (5 bases each). V lost 5 bases to trimming and J lost 5 bases, with 19 bases between them. CDR3 length equals 15 residues. Germline CDR1 and CDR2: SGDLS and YYNGEE. The CDR3 protein is CASSRSGTLKETQYF. The CDR3 DNA reads as TGTGCCAGCAGTCGTTCCGGGACCCTGAAGGAGACCCAGTACTTC.

The rearrangement uses TRBV5-1 and TRBJ2-7, with TRBD1 matching over 9 bases. The germline CDR1 and CDR2 sequences are SGHRS and YFSETQ. Germline trimming cut 2 bases from V and 2 bases from J; bases unmatched to any gene: 5. The CDR3 length is 15 residues. The CDR3 coding sequence is TGCGCCAGCAGCTTATGGAGGACAGGGGCCTACGAGCAGTACTTC. This sequence encodes CASSLWRTGAYEQYF.

This chain uses TRBV5-4 with TRBJ2-5; 10 nucleotides align to TRBD1. The V gene's germline CDR1 is SGHNT and CDR2 YYREEE (reference sequence). V was pared by 4 bases and J by 3 bases, with 6 bases of the junction left unmatched. The CDR3 is 15 residues long. The CDR3 nucleotides read TGTGCCAGCAGCGCCAGACAGGGGGCGGAAGAGACCCAGTACTTC. Protein: CASSARQGAEETQYF.

This rearrangement joins TRBV18 to TRBJ1-2; TRBD1 might be the D (5 bases). The CDR3 runs to 13 residues. Germline CDR1 and CDR2: KGHSH and LQKENI. Trimming pared 3 bases from V and 2 bases from J, leaving 7 bases between. The CDR3 DNA follows: TGTGCCAGCTCACCGACAGCCAACTATGGCTACACCTTC. Its protein is CASSPTANYGYTF.

This clone was counted a few times. V and J are TRBV19 and TRBJ1-3; TRBD1 agrees at 7 bases. J was trimmed by 2 bases and V by 5 bases; bases with no gene match: 9. The CDR3 sequence is 16 residues long. Germline CDR1 and CDR2: LNHDA and SQIVND (reference sequence). The CDR3 bases are TGTGCCAGTAGTGCGGGACAGAAGTACGCTGGAAACACCATATATTTT. Its protein is CASSAGQKYAGNTIYF.

V and J are TRBV7-6 and TRBJ2-1; no clear D gene. Trimming pared 4 bases from V and 1 base from J, leaving 11 bases between. Germline CDR1 reads SGHVS; CDR2 reads FNYEAQ. This CDR3 spans 15 amino acids. CDR3 DNA: TGTGCCAGCAGCTCTACAACATATTCCTACAATGAGCAGTTCTTC. Its translation is CASSSTTYSYNEQFF.

The chain has TRBV19 and TRBJ2-7, with D unclear. The germline CDR1 and CDR2 sequences are LNHDA and SQIVND (reference sequence). V lost 3 bases to trimming and J lost 5 bases, with 11 bases between them. This CDR3 spans 13 amino acids. The CDR3 bases are TGTGCCAGTAGTATTAATACAGTCAACGAGCAGTACTTC. It encodes CASSINTVNEQYF.

The chain joins TRBV4-3 to TRBJ1-3, with no clear D. The V and J ends lost 4 bases and 4 bases respectively, with 14 bases between them. In germline, CDR1 is LGHNA, CDR2 YSLEER. The CDR3 extends over 15 amino acids. CDR3 in DNA: TGCGCCAGCAGCCGCCAAGGAGGTACAGGAAACACCATATATTTT. Its protein is CASSRQGGTGNTIYF.

The V call is TRBV6-5, the J call TRBJ2-2; D unclear. Germline values: CDR1 MNHEY, CDR2 SVGAGI. There are 14 residues in the CDR3. V lost 2 bases and J lost 6, with 10 bases in between. The CDR3 spells CASSYRLIAGELFF. In nucleotides, the CDR3 is TGTGCCAGCAGTTACAGGCTGATAGCCGGGGAGCTGTTTTTT.

The V gene is TRBV4-3, the J gene TRBJ1-2; D might be TRBD1 (5 bases). The CDR3 extends over 14 amino acids. Trimming left V 5 bases short and J 14 bases short, with 24 bases between. Per germline, CDR1 LGHNA and CDR2 YSLEER. CDR3 amino acids: CASSKQGVEGTVTF. The CDR3 coding sequence is TGCGCCAGCAGCAAACAAGGCGTCGAGGGGACCGTTACCTTC.

This sequence joins TRBV4-3 and TRBJ1-1; 7 bases map to TRBD1. In germline, CDR1 is LGHNA, CDR2 YSLEER. V shed 1 base, J shed 1 base, and the junction held 6 bases outside the gene matches. CDR3 length: 16 amino acids. In nucleotides, the CDR3 is TGCGCCAGCAGCCAAGGCCCCGGGACAGCGAACACTGAAGCTTTCTTT. It translates to CASSQGPGTANTEAFF.

V and J are TRBV5-1 and TRBJ1-3, with a weak D call TRBD1 (5 bases). The CDR3 spans 15 residues. Trimming pared 4 bases from V and 0 bases from J, leaving 11 bases between. CDR1 SGHRS and CDR2 YFSETQ come from the germline V gene. This CDR3 reads CASSPADSSGNTIYF. The CDR3 DNA is TGCGCCAGCAGCCCAGCTGACAGCTCTGGAAACACCATATATTTT.

The chain carries TRBV19 and TRBJ2-5; D ambiguous. This CDR3 contains 14 residues. Germline V lookup: CDR1 LNHDA, CDR2 SQIVND (reference sequence). V was shortened by 4 bases and J by 3 bases, with 12 bases between the two germline ends. CDR3 nucleotides: TGTGCCAGTAGTACCCACTACGCCGAAGAGACCCAGTACTTC. This codes for CASSTHYAEETQYF. Based on the CDR3 plus reference TRBV19 and TRBJ2-5, the full variable domain is DGGITQSPKYLFRKEGQNVTLSCEQNLNHDAMYWYRQDPGQGLRLIYYSQIVNDFQKGDIAEGYSVSREKKESFPLTVTSAQKNPTAFYLCASSTHYAEETQYFGPGTRLLVL.

The rearrangement uses TRBV6-1 and TRBJ1-5; D not resolved. Germline V lookup: CDR1 MNHNS, CDR2 SASEGT. The V end was cut by 8 bases, the J end by 0 bases, with 8 bases between. This CDR3 region has 13 residues. The CDR3: CASGSYSNQPQHF. The CDR3 coding sequence is TGTGCCAGCGGGTCATATAGCAATCAGCCCCAGCATTTT.